The rows below give T cell receptor beta chains drawn from one sample of a study of T cell changes during pregnancy in multiple sclerosis. Generated by immunoSEQ multiplex PCR, the TCRdb table keeps only in-frame clones and is missing some. Found here are approximately 130,000 clones, 96% of them singletons; the top ten hold about 0.45%. The sample in question was peripheral blood, obtained after pregnancy. These receptors originate from a female donor with multiple sclerosis, enrolled in a pregnancy study. Each CDR3 is given with its conserved first and last residue. D genes are given only for firm matches. The listing skips clone size in some rows; elsewhere it reads once, few, many or a size class.

J gene,V gene,D gene,clone size,CDR3 DNA,CDR3 protein
TRBJ2-5,TRBV25-1,TRBD1,once,TGTGCCAGCATTCGGGACAGGGAAGGAATGGAGACCCAGTACTTC,CASIRDREGMETQYF
TRBJ1-1,TRBV25-1,.,.,TGTGCCAGCAGTGAATGGGCAGGGACACCTAACACTGAAGCTTTCTTT,CASSEWAGTPNTEAFF
TRBJ2-3,TRBV19,.,.,TGTGCCAGTAGTATAGTTGCGGGAACTAGCACAGATACGCAGTATTTT,CASSIVAGTSTDTQYF
TRBJ1-5,TRBV19,.,.,TGTGCCAGTAGTACCCAGGGCAATCAGCCCCAGCATTTT,CASSTQGNQPQHF
TRBJ2-7,TRBV11-1,TRBD2,.,TGTGCCAGCAGCTTAGAGGGAGGGCCCTCCCACGAGCAGTACTTC,CASSLEGGPSHEQYF
TRBJ2-1,TRBV7-9,.,once,TGTGCCAGCATTAAAACCGGGCCCCCCGAGGGTTCGAGTCAGTTCTTC,CASIKTGPPEGSSQFF
TRBJ2-5,TRBV7-6,.,.,TGTGCCAGCACCTCGAGTTTCCTTATGGAGACCCAGTACTTC,CASTSSFLMETQYF
TRBJ2-7,TRBV6-1,TRBD1,.,TGTGCCAGCAGCACGGGACAGGCCCCCGGACCGGAGTACTTC,CASSTGQAPGPEYF
TRBJ2-1,TRBV5-1,TRBD1,.,TGCGCCAGCAGCACGGCCGGGACAGTTTACAATGAGCAGTTCTTC,CASSTAGTVYNEQFF
TRBJ2-7,TRBV18,TRBD2,.,TGTGCCAGCTCACCACGGACTAGCGGGAGTTACGAGCAGTACTTC,CASSPRTSGSYEQYF
TRBJ1-3,TRBV4-1,.,.,TGCGCCAGCAGCCCTCCAGCGAGCTCTGGAAACACCATATATTTT,CASSPPASSGNTIYF
TRBJ1-1,TRBV28,TRBD1,.,TGTGCCAGCAGTTTAGCTGTCGGACAGGGGGCTAAAGCTTTCTTT,CASSLAVGQGAKAFF
TRBJ2-3,TRBV28,TRBD1,.,TGTGCCAGCAGTCCACAGGGGGCATGGACAGATACGCAGTATTTT,CASSPQGAWTDTQYF
TRBJ2-6,TRBV7-2,TRBD2,.,TGTGCCAGCAGCCCCACGGGGGGGACTGGGGCCAACGTCCTGACTTTC,CASSPTGGTGANVLTF